The source of this TCR beta chain is a study of radiotherapy plus CTLA-4 blockade in lung cancer. Study details: Disease control was present in under 35% of patients, and objective responses in roughly 17%. Notes on the study in general: Some TCR clones had been derived from tumors. These clones expanded in peripheral blood after radiotherapy plus ipilimumab.

The trim removed 7 bases at V and 4 bases at J, leaving 4 bases unmatched. The CDR3 runs to 13 residues. CDR1 is ENHRY, CDR2 SYGVKD, per germline. As concerns this clone: Its antigen is not identified.

Some clones are missing from TCRdb's copy, which holds only in-frame ones; the method was immunoSEQ multiplex PCR. Among 40,000 to 60,000 clones listed, around nine tenths were seen once. The receptor's source is a human donor with non-small cell lung cancer that progressed on radiotherapy plus ipilimumab. Some clones in this sample may be carry-over from other donors' samples. This rearrangement joins TRBV10-3 to TRBJ1-2; 9 bases align to TRBD1. Source: peripheral blood, taken from a patient treated with radiotherapy plus ipilimumab. Written as DNA, the CDR3 is TGTGCCATCAACAGGGGGCGCGGCTATGGCTACACCTTC. Encoded protein: CAINRGRGYGYTF.